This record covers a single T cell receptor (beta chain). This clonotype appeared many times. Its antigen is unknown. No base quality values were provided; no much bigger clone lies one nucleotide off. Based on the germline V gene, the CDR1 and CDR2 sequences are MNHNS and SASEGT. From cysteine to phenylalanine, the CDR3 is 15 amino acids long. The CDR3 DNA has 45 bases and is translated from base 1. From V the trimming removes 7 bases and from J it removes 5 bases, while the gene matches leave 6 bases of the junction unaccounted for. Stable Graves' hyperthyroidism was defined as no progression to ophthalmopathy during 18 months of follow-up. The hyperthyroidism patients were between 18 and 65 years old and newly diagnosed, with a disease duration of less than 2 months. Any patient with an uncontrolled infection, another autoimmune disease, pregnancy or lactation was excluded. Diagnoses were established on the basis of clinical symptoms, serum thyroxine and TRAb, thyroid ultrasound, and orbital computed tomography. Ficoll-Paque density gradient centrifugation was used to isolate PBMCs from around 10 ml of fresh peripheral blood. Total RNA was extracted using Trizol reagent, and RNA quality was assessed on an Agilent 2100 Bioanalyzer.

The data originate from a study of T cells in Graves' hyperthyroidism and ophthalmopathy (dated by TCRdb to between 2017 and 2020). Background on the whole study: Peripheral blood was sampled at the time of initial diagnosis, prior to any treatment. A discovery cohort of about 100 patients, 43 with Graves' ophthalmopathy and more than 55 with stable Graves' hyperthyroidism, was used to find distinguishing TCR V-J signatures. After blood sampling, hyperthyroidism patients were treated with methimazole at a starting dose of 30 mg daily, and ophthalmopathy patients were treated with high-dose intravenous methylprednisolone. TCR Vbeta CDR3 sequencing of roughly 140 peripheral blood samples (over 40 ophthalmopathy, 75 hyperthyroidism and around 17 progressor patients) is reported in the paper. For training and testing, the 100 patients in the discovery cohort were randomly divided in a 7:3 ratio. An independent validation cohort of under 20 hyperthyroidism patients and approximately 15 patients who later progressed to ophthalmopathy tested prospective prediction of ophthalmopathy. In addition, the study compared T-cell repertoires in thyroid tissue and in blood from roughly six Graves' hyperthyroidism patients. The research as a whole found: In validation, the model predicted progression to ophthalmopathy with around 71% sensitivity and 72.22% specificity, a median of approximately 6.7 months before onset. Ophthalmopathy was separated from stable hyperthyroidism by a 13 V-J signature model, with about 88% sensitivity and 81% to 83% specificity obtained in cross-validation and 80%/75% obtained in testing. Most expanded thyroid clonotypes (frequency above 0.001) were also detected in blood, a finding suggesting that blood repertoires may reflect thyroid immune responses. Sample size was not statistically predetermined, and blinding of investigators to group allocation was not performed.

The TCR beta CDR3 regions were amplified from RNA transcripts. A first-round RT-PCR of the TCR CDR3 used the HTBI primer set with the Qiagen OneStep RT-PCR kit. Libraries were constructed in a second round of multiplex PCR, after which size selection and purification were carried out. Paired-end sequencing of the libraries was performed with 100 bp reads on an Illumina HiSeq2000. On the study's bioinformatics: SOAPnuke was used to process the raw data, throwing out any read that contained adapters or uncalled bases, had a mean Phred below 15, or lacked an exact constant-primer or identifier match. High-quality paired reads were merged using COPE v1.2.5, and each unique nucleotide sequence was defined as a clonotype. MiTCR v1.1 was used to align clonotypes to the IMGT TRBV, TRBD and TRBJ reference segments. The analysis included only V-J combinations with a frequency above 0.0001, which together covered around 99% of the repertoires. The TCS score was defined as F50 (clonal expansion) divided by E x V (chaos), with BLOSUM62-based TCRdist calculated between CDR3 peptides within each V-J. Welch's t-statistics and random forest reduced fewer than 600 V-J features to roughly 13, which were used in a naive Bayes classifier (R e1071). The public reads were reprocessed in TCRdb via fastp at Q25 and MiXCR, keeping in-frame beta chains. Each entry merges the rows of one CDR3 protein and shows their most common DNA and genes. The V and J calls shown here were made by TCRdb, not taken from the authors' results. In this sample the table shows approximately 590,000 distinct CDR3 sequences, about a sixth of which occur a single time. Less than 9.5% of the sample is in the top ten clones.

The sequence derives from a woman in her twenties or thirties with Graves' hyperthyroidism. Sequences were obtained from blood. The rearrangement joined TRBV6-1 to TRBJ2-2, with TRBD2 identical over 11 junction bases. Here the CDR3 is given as CASTVAGGLTGELFF. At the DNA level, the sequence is TGTGCCAGCACCGTAGCGGGAGGGCTTACCGGGGAGCTGTTTTTT.